The 19 T cell receptor beta chains given below trace back to one sample, sequenced in a study of blood T cell repertoires in COVID-19 (dated by TCRdb to the early 2020s). Receptor libraries were prepared by the immunoSEQ multiplex PCR assay. TCRdb limited this immuneACCESS table to in-frame rearrangements with V and J called. A share of clones is missing; checked studies link under half to unresolved V genes, and the rest is unexplained. The sample table contains more than 85,000 clones; only one count was recorded for about 84% of them. The leading ten clones occupy about a quarter of the sample. Sequenced sample: peripheral blood. Receptor source: a human donor in a cohort sampled during active COVID-19.

V gene TRBV18 combines with J gene TRBJ2-2, with TRBD2 matching 11 bases. The CDR3 consists of 15 residues. The V and J ends lost 1 base and 8 bases, in that order; junction bases with no gene match: 3. Germline V gene data show CDR1 as KGHSH and CDR2 as LQKENI. The CDR3 DNA sequence: TGTGCCAGCTCACCACAAGGGACTAGCGGAGGGGAGCTGTTTTTT. Its protein is CASSPQGTSGGELFF.

The CDR3 sequence: CASSQDRRGLSYGYTF. CDR3 DNA: TGTGCCAGCAGCCAAGATCGACGTGGACTTAGCTATGGCTACACCTTC. J is TRBJ1-2 and V is TRBV3-1 (or the pseudogene TRBV3-2); D unresolved. The CDR3 spans 16 residues. Trimming stripped 0 bases from V and 4 bases from J, with 15 bases between. Germline loops: CDR1 LGHDT, CDR2 YNNKEL (reference sequence).

The J gene is TRBJ1-6, the V gene TRBV7-2, with D maybe TRBD1 (6 bases). This CDR3 is 19 amino acids long. CDR1 SGHTA and CDR2 FQGNSA come from the germline V gene. Trimming left V 4 bases short and J 7 bases short, with 26 bases between. The DNA for the CDR3 is TGTGCCAGCAGCTCCACTGGTGGAGGGGGGGGCTCTATGAATTCACCCCTCCACTTT. It translates to CASSSTGGGGGSMNSPLHF.

The sample holds one count of this clone. This chain uses TRBV18 with TRBJ2-2, with 7 bases fitting TRBD1. Germline trimming cut 6 bases from V and 1 base from J; bases unmatched to any gene: 2. The CDR3 length is 14 residues. Germline V CDR1 and CDR2: KGHSH, LQKENI. CDR3 sequence: CASSRTGNTGELFF. DNA for the CDR3: TGTGCCAGCTCCCGGACAGGGAACACCGGGGAGCTGTTTTTT.

Written as DNA, the CDR3 is TGTGCCAGCAGCCTCGTGACCGGGACAGTGGGGGGAGGCGAAAAACTGTTTTTT. Its protein is CASSLVTGTVGGGEKLFF. V is TRBV5-6 and J is TRBJ1-4; 7 bases fit TRBD1. V lost 4 bases, J lost 8 bases, and 20 bases stayed unmatched. Per germline, CDR1 SGHDT and CDR2 YYEEEE. This CDR3 contains 18 residues.

V gene TRBV5-1 combines with J gene TRBJ1-2; 8 nucleotides align to TRBD1. The germline CDR1 and CDR2 sequences are SGHRS and YFSETQ. This CDR3 is 19 amino acids long. V dropped 1 base and J dropped 5; count of bases not matched to a gene: 19. As DNA, the CDR3 is TGCGCCAGCAGCTTGTGGGGGCTCCCCCGTCCGACAGGGGATTATGGCTACACCTTC. Amino acids: CASSLWGLPRPTGDYGYTF.

The rearrangement uses TRBV4-3 and TRBJ2-7; the D gene is possibly TRBD1 (6 bases). Germline assignment: CDR1 LGHNA and CDR2 YSLEER. V lost 1 base and J lost 3, with 13 bases in between. The CDR3 consists of 15 residues. CDR3 region: CASSQVGEGGYEQYF. In nucleotides, the CDR3 is TGCGCCAGCAGCCAAGTGGGGGAAGGGGGCTACGAGCAGTACTTC.

This chain links TRBV28 with TRBJ1-2; TRBD1 matches at 8 bases. The V gene end was trimmed by 6 bases and the J gene end by 8 bases; junction bases not matched to a gene: 11. There are 14 residues in the CDR3. Germline CDR1 and CDR2: MDHEN and SYDVKM. The CDR3 DNA follows: TGTGCCAGCAGGGATCCGGGACAGGACGCGGGCTACACCTTC. Protein sequence: CASRDPGQDAGYTF.

This clone occurred once. V is TRBV18 and J is TRBJ2-1; possibly TRBD1 for D (6 bases). The ends were cut back, 6 bases at V and 7 bases at J, with 10 bases in the middle. This CDR3 comprises 12 residues. Germline loops: CDR1 KGHSH, CDR2 LQKENI. The CDR3 bases are TGTGCCAGCTCGCTTGGGACAAATGAGCAGTTCTTC. It is translated as CASSLGTNEQFF.

The table lists this clone with a few counts. The chain combines TRBV7-9 with TRBJ1-5, with 9 nucleotides matching TRBD1. Germline trimming cut 4 bases from V and 1 base from J; bases unmatched to any gene: 5. The CDR3 runs to 16 residues. Per germline, CDR1 SEHNR and CDR2 FQNEAQ (reference sequence). CDR3 region: CASSSWTGESNQPQHF. The CDR3 DNA follows: TGTGCCAGCAGCTCGTGGACAGGGGAAAGCAATCAGCCCCAGCATTTT.

This rearrangement joins TRBV12-3 or TRBV12-4 to TRBJ2-5; TRBD2 matches at 8 bases. The junction had 4 bases not matched to a gene; V was cut back by 8 bases and J by 5 bases. CDR3 size: 12 residues. The CDR3 region is CASGLAYETQYF. For the CDR3, the DNA is TGTGCCAGCGGACTAGCTTATGAGACCCAGTACTTC.

This sequence joins TRBV19 and TRBJ2-3; 9 bases are shared with TRBD2. The V gene end was trimmed by 6 bases and the J gene end by 2 bases; junction bases not matched to a gene: 6. Per germline, CDR1 LNHDA and CDR2 SQIVND (reference sequence). The CDR3 covers 15 residues. As DNA, the CDR3 is TGTGCCAGTAGAGCTAGCGGGACCCTCACAGATACGCAGTATTTT. Encoded protein: CASRASGTLTDTQYF.

V and J are TRBV10-3 and TRBJ1-4, with TRBD1 as a possible D gene (5 bases). CDR3 length: 15 residues. With 3 bases removed from V and 3 bases from J, the gap between germline ends came to 11 bases. Germline assignment: CDR1 ENHRY and CDR2 SYGVKD. The CDR3 DNA reads TGTGCCATCAGTGAAACAGGCGGAGCTAATGAAAAACTGTTTTTT. It specifies CAISETGGANEKLFF.

This clone was recorded once. The DNA for the CDR3 is TGTGCCAGCAGCCTAACCGGGACTAGCGAAGATACGCAGTATTTT. Encoded protein: CASSLTGTSEDTQYF. V usage is TRBV11-3 and J usage is TRBJ2-3, with 10 positions matching TRBD2. Germline V lookup: CDR1 SGHNT, CDR2 YENEEA. CDR3 length: 15 residues. J gave up 5 bases and V 5 bases, and 7 bases lay outside the gene matches. The whole variable domain, remainder taken from reference TRBV11-3 and TRBJ2-3, is EAGVVQSPRYKIIEKKQPVAFWCNPISGHNTLYWYLQNLGQGPELLIRYENEEAVDDSQLPKDRFSAERLKGVDSTLKIQPAELGDSAVYLCASSLTGTSEDTQYFGPGTRLTVL.

The V and J genes are TRBV6-6 and TRBJ1-2; 7 bases fit TRBD1. The CDR3 has 14 residues. The germline CDR1 and CDR2 sequences are MNHNY and SVGAGI (reference sequence). The V gene end was trimmed by 4 bases and the J gene end by 2 bases; junction bases not matched to a gene: 4. The CDR3 protein is CASSSSTGNYGYTF. CDR3 nucleotides: TGTGCCAGCAGTTCCTCGACAGGGAACTATGGCTACACCTTC.

The rearrangement joins TRBV5-1 to TRBJ2-5; the D gene is possibly TRBD2 (6 bases). V shed 0 bases and J shed 1 base, with 10 bases lying between them. Germline assignment: CDR1 SGHRS and CDR2 YFSETQ. This CDR3 comprises 15 residues. The CDR3 DNA reads TGCGCCAGCAGCTTGGGGCTAGCGATCCAAGAGACCCAGTACTTC. Translated, it gives CASSLGLAIQETQYF.

This chain links TRBV6-1 with TRBJ2-7; no clear D. The CDR3 length is 14 residues. Germline CDR1 and CDR2: MNHNS and SASEGT. Trimming left V 0 bases short and J 6 bases short, with 12 bases between. The DNA of the CDR3 is TGTGCCAGCAGTGAAGCAGCCTCTGGTTTCGAGCAGTACTTC. This encodes CASSEAASGFEQYF.

This clone was recorded only once. The chain couples TRBV25-1 to TRBJ1-5; TRBD1 might be the D (6 bases). Trimming took 2 bases from V and 3 from J, leaving 8 bases between them. Germline V gene sequence: CDR1 MGHDK, CDR2 SYGVNS. This CDR3 comprises 14 residues. The CDR3 spells CASSEHRDNQPQHF. The CDR3 DNA is TGTGCCAGCAGTGAACACAGGGACAATCAGCCCCAGCATTTT. The whole variable domain, remainder taken from reference TRBV25-1 and TRBJ1-5, is EADIYQTPRYLVIGTGKKITLECSQTMGHDKMYWYQQDPGMELHLIHYSYGVNSTEKGDLSSESTVSRIRTEHFPLTLESARPSHTSQYLCASSEHRDNQPQHFGDGTRLSIL.

This chain links TRBV7-2 with TRBJ1-1; perhaps TRBD1 as D (5 bases). Deletions cut 8 bases from V and 4 bases from J, with 14 bases between. From germline, CDR1 is SGHTA and CDR2 FQGNSA. The CDR3 covers 13 residues. The CDR3 DNA reads TGTGCCAGCCGATTGACAGTTGTCACTGAAGCTTTCTTT. Amino acid sequence: CASRLTVVTEAFF.